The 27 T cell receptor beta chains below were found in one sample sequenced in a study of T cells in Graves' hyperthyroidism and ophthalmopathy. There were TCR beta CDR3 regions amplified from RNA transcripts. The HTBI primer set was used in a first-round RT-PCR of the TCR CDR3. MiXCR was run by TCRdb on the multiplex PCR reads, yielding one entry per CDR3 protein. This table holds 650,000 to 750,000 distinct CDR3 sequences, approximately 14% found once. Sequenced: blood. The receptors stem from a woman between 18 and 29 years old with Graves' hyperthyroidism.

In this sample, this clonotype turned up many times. The CDR3 DNA follows: TGTGCCAGCAGCTCTAATGGGTATGAGCAGTTCTTC. Its translation is CASSSNGYEQFF. The chain links TRBV7-3 to TRBJ2-1; the D is unclear. From germline, CDR1 is SGHTA and CDR2 FQGTGA. The ends were cut back, 4 bases at V and 8 bases at J, with 9 bases in the middle. The CDR3 loop spans 12 amino acids.

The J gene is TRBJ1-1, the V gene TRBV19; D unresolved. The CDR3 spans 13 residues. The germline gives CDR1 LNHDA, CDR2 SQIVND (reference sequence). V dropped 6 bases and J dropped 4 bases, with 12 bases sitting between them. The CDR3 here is CASSGRPSTEAFF. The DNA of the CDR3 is TGTGCCAGTAGCGGGAGGCCGTCCACTGAAGCTTTCTTT.

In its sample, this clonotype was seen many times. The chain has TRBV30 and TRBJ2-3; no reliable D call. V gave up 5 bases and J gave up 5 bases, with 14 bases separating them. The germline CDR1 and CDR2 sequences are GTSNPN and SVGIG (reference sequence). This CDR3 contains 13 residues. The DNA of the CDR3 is TGTGCCTGGGCGAGGACCTCAGGAGATACGCAGTATTTT. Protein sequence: CAWARTSGDTQYF.

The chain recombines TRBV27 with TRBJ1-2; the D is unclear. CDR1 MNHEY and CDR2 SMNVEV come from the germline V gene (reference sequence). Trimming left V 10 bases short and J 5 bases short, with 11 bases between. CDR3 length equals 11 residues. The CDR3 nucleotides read TGTGCCATCCCAACGGGGTATGGCTACACCTTC. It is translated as CAIPTGYGYTF.

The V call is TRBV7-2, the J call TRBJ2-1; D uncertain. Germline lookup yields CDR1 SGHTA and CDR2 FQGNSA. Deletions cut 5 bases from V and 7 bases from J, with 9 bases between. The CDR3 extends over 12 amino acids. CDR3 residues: CASSQLVNEQFF. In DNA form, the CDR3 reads TGTGCCAGCAGCCAGTTGGTAAATGAGCAGTTCTTC.

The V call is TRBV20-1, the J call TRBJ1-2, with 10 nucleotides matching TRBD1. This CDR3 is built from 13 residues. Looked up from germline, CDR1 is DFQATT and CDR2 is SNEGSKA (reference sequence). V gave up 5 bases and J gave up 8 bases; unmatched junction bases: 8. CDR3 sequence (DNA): TGCAGTGCTGGACCGGGACAGGGGTTCGGCTACACCTTC. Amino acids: CSAGPGQGFGYTF.

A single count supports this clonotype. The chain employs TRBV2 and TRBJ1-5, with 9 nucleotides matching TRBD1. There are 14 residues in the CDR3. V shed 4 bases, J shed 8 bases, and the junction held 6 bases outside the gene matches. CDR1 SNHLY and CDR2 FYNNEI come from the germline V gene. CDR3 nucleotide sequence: TGTGCCAGCAGTGCGGGACAGGGTGTTGAGCCCCAGCATTTT. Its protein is CASSAGQGVEPQHF.

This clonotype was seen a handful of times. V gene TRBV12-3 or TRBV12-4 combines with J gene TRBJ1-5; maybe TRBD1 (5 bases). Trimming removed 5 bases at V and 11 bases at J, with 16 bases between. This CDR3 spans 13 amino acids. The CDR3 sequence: CASSRGPLRAQHF. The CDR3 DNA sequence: TGTGCCAGCAGTCGGGGCCCCCTAAGGGCCCAGCATTTT.

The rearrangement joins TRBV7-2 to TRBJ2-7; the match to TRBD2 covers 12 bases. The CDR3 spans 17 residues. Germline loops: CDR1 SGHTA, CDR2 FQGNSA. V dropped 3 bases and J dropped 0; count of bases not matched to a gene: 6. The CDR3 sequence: CASSFLLAGGRSYEQYF. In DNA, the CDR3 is TGTGCCAGCAGCTTCTTACTAGCGGGAGGTCGCTCCTACGAGCAGTACTTC. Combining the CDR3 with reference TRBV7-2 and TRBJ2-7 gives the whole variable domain GAGVSQSPSNKVTEKGKDVELRCDPISGHTALYWYRQSLGQGLEFLIYFQGNSAPDKSGLPSDRFSAERTGGSVSTLTIQRTQQEDSAVYLCASSFLLAGGRSYEQYFGPGTRLTVT.

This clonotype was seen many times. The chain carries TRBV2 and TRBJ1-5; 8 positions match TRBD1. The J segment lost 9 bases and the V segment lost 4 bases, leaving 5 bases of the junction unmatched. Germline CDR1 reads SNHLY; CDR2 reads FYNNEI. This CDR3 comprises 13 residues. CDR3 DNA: TGTGCCAGCAGTGGGACAGGGCAGGGGCCCCAGCATTTT. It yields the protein CASSGTGQGPQHF.

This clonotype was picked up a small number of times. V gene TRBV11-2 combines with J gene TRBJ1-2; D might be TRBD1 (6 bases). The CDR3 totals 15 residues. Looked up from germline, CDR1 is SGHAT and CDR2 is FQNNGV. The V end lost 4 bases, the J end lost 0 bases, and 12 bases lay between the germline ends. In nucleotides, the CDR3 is TGTGCCAGCAGCTCACTGACAGGTTCTAACTATGGCTACACCTTC. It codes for CASSSLTGSNYGYTF.

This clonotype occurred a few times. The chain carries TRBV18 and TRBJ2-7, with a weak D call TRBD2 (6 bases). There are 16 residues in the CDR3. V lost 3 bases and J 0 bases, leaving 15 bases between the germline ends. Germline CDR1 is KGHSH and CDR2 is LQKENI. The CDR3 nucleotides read TGTGCCAGCTCACCGCAGACTAGACGAAGCTCCTACGAGCAGTACTTC. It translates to CASSPQTRRSSYEQYF.

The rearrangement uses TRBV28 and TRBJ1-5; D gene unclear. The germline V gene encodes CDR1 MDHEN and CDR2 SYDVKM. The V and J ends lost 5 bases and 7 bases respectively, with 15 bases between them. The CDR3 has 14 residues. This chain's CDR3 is CASSSSDPNQPQHF. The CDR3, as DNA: TGTGCCAGCAGTAGTTCAGATCCTAACCAGCCCCAGCATTTT.

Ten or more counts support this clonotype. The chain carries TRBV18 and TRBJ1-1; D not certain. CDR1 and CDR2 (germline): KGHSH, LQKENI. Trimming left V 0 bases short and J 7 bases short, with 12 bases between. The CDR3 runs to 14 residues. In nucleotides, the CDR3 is TGTGCCAGCTCACCACCGTCGGACCGGGGTGAAGCTTTCTTT. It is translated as CASSPPSDRGEAFF. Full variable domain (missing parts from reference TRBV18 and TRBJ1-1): NAGVMQNPRHLVRRRGQEARLRCSPMKGHSHVYWYRQLPEEGLKFMVYLQKENIIDESGMPKERFSAEFPKEGPSILRIQQVVRGDSAAYFCASSPPSDRGEAFFGQGTRLTVV.

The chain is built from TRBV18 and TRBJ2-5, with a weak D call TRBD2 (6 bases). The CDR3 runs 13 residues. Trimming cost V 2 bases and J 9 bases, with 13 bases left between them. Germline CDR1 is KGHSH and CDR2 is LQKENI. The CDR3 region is CASSPGLGEAQYF. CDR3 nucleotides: TGTGCCAGCTCACCAGGGTTGGGGGAGGCCCAGTACTTC.

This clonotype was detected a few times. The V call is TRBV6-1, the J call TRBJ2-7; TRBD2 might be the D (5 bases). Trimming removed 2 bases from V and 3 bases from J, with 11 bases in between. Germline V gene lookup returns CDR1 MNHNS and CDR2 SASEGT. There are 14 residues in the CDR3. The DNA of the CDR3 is TGTGCCAGCAGTGAATGGCGGGCGAGCTACGAGCAGTACTTC. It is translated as CASSEWRASYEQYF.

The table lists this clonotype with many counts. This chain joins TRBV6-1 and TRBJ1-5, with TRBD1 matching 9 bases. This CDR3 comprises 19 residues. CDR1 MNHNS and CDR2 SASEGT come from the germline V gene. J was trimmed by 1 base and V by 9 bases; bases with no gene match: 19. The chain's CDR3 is CASSPKGTGKGWSNQPQHF. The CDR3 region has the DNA TGTGCCAGTTCCCCCAAAGGGACAGGGAAGGGTTGGAGCAATCAGCCCCAGCATTTT.

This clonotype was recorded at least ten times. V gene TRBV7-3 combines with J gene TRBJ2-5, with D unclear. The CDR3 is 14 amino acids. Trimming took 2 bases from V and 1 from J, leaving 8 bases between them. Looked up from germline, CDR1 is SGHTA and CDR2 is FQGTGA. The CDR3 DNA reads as TGTGCCAGCAGCTTAGTGGCCAGCCAAGAGACCCAGTACTTC. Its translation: CASSLVASQETQYF.

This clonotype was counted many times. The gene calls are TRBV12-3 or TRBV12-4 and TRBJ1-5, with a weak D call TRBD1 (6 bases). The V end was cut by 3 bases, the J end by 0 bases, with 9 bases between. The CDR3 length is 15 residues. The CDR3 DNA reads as TGTGCCAGCAGTTTCGGACAGCATAGCAATCAGCCCCAGCATTTT. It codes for CASSFGQHSNQPQHF.

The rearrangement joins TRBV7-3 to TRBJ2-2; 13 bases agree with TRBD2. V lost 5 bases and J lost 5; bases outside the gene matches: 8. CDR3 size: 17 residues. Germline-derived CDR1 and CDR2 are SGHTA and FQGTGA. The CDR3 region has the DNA TGTGCCAGCAGCGCTACTCCGACTAGCGGGAGGACCGGGGAGCTGTTTTTT. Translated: CASSATPTSGRTGELFF.

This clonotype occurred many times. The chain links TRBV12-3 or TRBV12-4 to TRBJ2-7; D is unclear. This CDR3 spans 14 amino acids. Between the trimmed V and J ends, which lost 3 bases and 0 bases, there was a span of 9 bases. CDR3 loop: CASSLRASSYEQYF. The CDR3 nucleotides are TGTGCCAGCAGTTTGCGAGCCAGCTCCTACGAGCAGTACTTC.

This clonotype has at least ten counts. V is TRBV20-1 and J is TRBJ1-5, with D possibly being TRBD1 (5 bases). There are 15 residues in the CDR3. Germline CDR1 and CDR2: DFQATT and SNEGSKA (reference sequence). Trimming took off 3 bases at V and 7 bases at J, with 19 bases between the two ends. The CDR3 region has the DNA TGCAGTGCTAGCCCAGGGAGGAAGGGAGGCCAGCCCCAGCATTTT. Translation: CSASPGRKGGQPQHF.

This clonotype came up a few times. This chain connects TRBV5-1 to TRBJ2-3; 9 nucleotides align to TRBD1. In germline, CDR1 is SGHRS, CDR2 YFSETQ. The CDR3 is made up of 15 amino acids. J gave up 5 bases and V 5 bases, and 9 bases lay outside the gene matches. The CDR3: CASSFDRGRGDTQYF. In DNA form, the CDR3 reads TGCGCCAGCAGTTTCGACAGGGGGAGAGGAGATACGCAGTATTTT.

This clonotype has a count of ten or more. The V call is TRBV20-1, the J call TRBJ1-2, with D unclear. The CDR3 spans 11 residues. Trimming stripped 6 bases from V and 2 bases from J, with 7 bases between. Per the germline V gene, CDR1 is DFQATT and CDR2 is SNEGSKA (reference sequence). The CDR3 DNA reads TGCAGTGCCTTTGACAACTATGGCTACACCTTC. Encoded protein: CSAFDNYGYTF.

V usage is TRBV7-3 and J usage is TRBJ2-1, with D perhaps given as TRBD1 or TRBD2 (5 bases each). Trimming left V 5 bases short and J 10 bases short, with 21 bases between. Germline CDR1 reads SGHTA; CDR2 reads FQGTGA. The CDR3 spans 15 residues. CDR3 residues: CASSTFGGRKAEQFF. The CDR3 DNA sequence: TGTGCCAGCAGCACTTTTGGGGGACGGAAGGCCGAGCAGTTCTTC.

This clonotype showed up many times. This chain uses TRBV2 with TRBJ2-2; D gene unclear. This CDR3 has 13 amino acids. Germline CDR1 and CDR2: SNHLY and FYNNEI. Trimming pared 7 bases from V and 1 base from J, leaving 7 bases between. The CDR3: CASMILNTGELFF. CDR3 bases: TGTGCCAGCATGATATTGAACACCGGGGAGCTGTTTTTT.

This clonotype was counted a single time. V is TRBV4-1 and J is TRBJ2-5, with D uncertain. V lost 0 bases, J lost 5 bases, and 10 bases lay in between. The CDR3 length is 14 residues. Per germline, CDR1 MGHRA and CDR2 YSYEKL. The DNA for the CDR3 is TGCGCCAGCAGCCAAGAAGGTAGTGCGGAGACCCAGTACTTC. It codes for CASSQEGSAETQYF.